This TCR beta chain was retrieved from a study of shared clonotypes between healthy human individuals. The wider study: Aged between 18 and 49, the donors were two women and a few men.

Terminally differentiated effector memory CD45RA+ cells were excluded from the naive CD8 cells, which were CD45RO-negative and positively selected for CCR7. Those who donated were healthy HIV-negative adults, with no recent acute infections or vaccinations reported. Once extracted for a subset, genomic DNA was divided evenly among several immunoSEQ plates. Sequencing was performed with immunoSEQ multiplex PCR; in TCRdb, only in-frame clones are kept and a portion is missing. The sample has about 2.1 million clones, approximately 94% seen once; the top ten hold more than 1.5%. CDR3 length: 15 amino acids. Per the germline V gene, CDR1 is LNHDA and CDR2 is SQIVND (reference sequence). V lost 4 bases and J lost 4, with 14 bases in between.

V usage is TRBV19 and J usage is TRBJ2-1, with TRBD2 as a possible D gene (5 bases). The receptor was derived from a man between 18 and 29 years old in good health. Some clones in this sample may be carry-over from other donors' samples. The sample was naive CD8+ T cells from PBMCs. The DNA for the CDR3 is TGTGCCAGTAGTACGTCGGGAACCCCTTACAATGAGCAGTTCTTC. Translated: CASSTSGTPYNEQFF.